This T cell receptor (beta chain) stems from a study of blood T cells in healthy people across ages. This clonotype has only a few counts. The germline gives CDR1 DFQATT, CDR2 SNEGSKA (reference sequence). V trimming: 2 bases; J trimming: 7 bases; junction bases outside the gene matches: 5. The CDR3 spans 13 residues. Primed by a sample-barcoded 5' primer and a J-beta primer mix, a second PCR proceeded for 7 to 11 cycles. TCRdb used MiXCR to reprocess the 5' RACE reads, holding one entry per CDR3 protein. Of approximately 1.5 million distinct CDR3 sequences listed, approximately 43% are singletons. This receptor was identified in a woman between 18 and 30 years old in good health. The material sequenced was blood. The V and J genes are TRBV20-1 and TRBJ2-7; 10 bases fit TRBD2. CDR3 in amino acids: CSARLAGVGEQYF. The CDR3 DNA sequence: TGCAGTGCTAGACTAGCGGGAGTGGGAGAGCAGTACTTC.